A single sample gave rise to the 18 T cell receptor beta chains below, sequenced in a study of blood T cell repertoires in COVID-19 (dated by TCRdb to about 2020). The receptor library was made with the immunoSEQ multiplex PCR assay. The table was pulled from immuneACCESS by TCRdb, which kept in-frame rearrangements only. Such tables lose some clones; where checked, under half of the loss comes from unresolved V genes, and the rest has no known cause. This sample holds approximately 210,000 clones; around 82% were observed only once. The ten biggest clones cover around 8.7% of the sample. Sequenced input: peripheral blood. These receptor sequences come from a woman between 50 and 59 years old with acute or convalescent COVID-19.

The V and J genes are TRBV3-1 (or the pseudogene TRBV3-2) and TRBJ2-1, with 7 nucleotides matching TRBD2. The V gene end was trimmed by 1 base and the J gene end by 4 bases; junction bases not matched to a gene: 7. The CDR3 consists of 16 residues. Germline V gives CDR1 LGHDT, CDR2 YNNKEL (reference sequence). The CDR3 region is CASSQGVGGFYNEQFF. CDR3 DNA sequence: TGTGCCAGCAGCCAAGGCGTGGGGGGGTTTTACAATGAGCAGTTCTTC.

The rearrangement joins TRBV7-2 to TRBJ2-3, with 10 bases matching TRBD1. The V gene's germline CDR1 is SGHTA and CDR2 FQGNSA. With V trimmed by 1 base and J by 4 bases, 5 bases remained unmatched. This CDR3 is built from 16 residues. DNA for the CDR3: TGTGCCAGCAGCTTAGGAGGGACAGGGGCGCCAGATACGCAGTATTTT. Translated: CASSLGGTGAPDTQYF. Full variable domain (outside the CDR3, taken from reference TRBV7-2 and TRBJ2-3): GAGVSQSPSNKVTEKGKDVELRCDPISGHTALYWYRQSLGQGLEFLIYFQGNSAPDKSGLPSDRFSAERTGGSVSTLTIQRTQQEDSAVYLCASSLGGTGAPDTQYFGPGTRLTVL.

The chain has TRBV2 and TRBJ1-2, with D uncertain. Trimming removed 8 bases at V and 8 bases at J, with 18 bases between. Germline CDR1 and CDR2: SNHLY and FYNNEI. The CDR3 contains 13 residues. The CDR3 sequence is CASRFGYGGGYTF. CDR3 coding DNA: TGTGCCAGCCGCTTCGGATATGGAGGAGGCTACACCTTC. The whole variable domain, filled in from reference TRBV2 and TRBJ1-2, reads EPEVTQTPSHQVTQMGQEVILRCVPISNHLYFYWYRQILGQKVEFLVSFYNNEISEKSEIFDDQFSVERPDGSNFTLKIRSTKLEDSAMYFCASRFGYGGGYTFGSGTRLTVV.

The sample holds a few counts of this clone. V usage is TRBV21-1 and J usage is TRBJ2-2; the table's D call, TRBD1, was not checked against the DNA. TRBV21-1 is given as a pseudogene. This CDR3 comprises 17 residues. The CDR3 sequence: CASSKAKRGAWTGELFF. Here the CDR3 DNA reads TGTGCCAGCAGCAAAGCTAAAAGGGGCGCGTGGACCGGGGAGCTGTTTTTT.

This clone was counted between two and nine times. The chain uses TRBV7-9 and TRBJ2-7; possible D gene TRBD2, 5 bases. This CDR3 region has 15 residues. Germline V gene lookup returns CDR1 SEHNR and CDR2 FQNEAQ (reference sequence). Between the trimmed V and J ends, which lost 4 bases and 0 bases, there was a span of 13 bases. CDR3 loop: CASSSRAGSSYEQYF. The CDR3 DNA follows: TGTGCCAGCAGCTCCCGGGCTGGGAGCTCCTACGAGCAGTACTTC.

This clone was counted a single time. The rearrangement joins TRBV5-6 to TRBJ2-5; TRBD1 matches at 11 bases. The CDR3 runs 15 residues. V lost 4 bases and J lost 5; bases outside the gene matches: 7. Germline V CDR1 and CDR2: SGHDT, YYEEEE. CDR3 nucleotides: TGTGCCAGCAGCCACGGACAGGGGGCTTGGGAGACCCAGTACTTC. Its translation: CASSHGQGAWETQYF.

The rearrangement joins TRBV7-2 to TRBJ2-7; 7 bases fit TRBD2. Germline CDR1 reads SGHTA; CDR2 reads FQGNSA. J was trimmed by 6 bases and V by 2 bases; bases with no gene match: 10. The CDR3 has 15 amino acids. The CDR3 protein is CASSLYAGVSVEQYF. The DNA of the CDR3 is TGTGCCAGCAGCTTATACGCGGGAGTATCGGTCGAGCAGTACTTC.

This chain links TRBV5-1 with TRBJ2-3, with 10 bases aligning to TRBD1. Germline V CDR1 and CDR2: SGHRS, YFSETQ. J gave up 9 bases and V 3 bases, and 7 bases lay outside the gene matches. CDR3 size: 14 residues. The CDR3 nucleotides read TGCGCCAGCAGCTCCCGGGACAGGGGTGGGACGCAGTATTTT. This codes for CASSSRDRGGTQYF.

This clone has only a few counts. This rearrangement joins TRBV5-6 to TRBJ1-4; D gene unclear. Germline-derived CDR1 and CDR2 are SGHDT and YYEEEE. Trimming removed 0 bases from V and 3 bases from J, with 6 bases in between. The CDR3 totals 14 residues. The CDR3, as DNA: TGTGCCAGCAGCTTGGTCCAGTCTAATGAAAAACTGTTTTTT. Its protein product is CASSLVQSNEKLFF.

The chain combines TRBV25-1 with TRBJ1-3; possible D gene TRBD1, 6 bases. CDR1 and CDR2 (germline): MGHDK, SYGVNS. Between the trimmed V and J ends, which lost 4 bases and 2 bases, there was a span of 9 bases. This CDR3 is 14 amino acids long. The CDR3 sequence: CASSVGGAGNTIYF. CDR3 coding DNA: TGTGCCAGCAGTGTAGGGGGTGCTGGAAACACCATATATTTT.

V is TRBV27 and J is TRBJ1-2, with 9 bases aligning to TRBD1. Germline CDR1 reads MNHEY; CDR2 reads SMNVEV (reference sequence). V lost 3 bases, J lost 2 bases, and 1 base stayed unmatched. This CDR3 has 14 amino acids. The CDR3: CASSFGTGNYGYTF. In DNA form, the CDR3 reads TGTGCCAGCAGTTTCGGGACAGGGAACTATGGCTACACCTTC.

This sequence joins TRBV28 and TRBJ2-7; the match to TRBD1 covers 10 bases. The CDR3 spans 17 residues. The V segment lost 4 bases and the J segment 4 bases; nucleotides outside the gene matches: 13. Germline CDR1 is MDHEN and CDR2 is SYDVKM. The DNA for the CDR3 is TGTGCCAGCAGTTCACTCCGGACAGGGGGTTTTGGTTACGAGCAGTACTTC. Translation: CASSSLRTGGFGYEQYF.

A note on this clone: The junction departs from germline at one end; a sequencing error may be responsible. The CDR3 nucleotides are TGCGCCCGCAGCTTGGCCGGGGGGGACTCTGGGGCCAACGTCCTGACTTTC. Translating gives CARSLAGGDSGANVLTF. The chain is built from TRBV5-1 and TRBJ2-6, with 8 positions matching TRBD2. This CDR3 comprises 17 residues. Germline V gives CDR1 SGHRS, CDR2 YFSETQ.

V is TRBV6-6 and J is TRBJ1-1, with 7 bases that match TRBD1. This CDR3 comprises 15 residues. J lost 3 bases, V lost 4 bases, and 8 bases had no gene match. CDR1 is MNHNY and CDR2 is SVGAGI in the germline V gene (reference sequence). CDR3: CASSSSTGADTEAFF. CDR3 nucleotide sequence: TGTGCCAGCAGTTCCTCTACAGGGGCTGACACTGAAGCTTTCTTT.

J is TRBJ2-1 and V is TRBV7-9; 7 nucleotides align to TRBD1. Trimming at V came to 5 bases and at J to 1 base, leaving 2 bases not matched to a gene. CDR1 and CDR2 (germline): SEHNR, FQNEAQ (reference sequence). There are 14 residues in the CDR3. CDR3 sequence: CASSPGQSYNEQFF. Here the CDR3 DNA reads TGTGCCAGCAGCCCGGGACAGTCCTACAATGAGCAGTTCTTC.

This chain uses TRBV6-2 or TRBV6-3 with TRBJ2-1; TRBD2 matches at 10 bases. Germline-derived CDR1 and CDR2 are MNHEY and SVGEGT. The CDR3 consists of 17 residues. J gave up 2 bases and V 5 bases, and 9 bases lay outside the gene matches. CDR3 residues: CASSGPSGSRTYNEQFF. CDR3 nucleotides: TGTGCCAGCAGTGGCCCTAGCGGGAGCCGGACCTACAATGAGCAGTTCTTC.

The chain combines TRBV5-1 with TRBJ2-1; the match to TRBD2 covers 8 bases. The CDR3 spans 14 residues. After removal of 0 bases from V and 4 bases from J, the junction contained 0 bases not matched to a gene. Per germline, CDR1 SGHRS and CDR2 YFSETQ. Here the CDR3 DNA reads TGCGCCAGCAGCTTGGGACTAGCGTACAATGAGCAGTTCTTC. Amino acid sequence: CASSLGLAYNEQFF.

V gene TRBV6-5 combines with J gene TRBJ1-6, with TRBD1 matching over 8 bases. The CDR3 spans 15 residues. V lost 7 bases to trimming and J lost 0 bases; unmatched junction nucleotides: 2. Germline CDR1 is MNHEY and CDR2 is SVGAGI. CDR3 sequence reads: CASTDRVSYNSPLHF. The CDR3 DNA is TGTGCCAGCACGGACAGGGTCTCCTATAATTCACCCCTCCACTTT.